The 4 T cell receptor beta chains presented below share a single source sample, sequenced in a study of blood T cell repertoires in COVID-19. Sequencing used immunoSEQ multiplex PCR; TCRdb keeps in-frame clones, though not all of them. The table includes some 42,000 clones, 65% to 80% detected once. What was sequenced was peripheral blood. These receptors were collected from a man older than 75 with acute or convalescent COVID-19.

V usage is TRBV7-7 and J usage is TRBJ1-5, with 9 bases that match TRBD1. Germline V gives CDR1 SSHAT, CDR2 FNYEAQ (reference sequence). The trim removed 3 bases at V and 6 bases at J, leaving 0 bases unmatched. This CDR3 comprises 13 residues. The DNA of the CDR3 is TGTGCCAGCAGCTTGGACAGGGGTCAGCCCCAGCATTTT. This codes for CASSLDRGQPQHF.

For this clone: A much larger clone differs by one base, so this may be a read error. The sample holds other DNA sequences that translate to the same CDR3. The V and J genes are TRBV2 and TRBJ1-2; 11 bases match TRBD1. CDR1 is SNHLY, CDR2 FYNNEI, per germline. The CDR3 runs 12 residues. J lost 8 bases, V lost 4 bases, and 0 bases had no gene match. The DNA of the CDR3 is TGTGCCAGCAGTGGGACAGGGGGCGGCTACACCTTC. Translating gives CASSGTGGGYTF.

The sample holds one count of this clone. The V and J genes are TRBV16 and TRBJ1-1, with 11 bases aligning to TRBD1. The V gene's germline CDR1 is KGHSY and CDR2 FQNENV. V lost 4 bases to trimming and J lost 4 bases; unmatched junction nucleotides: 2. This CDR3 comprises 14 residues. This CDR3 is CASSLGTGGTEAFF. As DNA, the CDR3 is TGTGCCAGCAGCCTGGGGACAGGGGGCACTGAAGCTTTCTTT.

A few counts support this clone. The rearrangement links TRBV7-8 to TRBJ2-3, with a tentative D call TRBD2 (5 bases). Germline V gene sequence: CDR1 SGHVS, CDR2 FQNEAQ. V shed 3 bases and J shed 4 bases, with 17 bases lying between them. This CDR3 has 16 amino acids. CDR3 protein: CASSFPRRMRADTQYF. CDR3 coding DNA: TGTGCCAGCAGCTTTCCGAGAAGAATGAGGGCAGATACGCAGTATTTT.